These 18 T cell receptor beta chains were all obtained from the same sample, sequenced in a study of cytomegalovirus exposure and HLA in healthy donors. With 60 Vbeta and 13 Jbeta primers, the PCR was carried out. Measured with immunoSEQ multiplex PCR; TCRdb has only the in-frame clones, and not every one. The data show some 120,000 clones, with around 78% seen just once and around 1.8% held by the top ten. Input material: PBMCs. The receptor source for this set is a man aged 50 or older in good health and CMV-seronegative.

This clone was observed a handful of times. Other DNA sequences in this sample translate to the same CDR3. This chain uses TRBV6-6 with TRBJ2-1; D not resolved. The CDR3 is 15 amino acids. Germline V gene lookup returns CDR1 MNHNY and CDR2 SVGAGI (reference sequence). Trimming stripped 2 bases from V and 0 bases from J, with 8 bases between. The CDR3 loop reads CASSYEASSYNEQFF. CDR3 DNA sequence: TGTGCCAGCAGTTACGAGGCGAGCTCCTACAATGAGCAGTTCTTC.

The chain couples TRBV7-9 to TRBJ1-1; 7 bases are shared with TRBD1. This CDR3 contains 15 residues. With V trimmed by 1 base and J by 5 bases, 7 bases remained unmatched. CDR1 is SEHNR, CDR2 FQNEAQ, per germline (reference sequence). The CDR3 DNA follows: TGTGCCAGCAGCTTAGGGGACAGTTCGAGGACTGAAGCTTTCTTT. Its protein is CASSLGDSSRTEAFF.

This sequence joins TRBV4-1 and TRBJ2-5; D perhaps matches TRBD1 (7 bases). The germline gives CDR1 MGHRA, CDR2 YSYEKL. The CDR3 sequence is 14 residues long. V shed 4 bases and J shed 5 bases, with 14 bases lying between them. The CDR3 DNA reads TGCGCCAGCAGCCGAGCACAGGGGAGGGAGACCCAGTACTTC. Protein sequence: CASSRAQGRETQYF.

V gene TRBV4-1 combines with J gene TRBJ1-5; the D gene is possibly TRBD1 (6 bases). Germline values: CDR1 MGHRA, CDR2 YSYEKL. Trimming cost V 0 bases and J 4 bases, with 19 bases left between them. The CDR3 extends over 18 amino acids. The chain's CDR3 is CASSQDVEAGATNQPQHF. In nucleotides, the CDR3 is TGCGCCAGCAGCCAAGACGTAGAGGCAGGGGCTACGAATCAGCCCCAGCATTTT.

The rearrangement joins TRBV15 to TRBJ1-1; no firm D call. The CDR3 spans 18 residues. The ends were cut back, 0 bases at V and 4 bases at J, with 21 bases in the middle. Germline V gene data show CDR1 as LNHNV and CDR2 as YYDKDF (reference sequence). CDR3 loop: CATSRDFRRSHPFTEAFF. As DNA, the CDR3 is TGTGCCACCAGCAGAGATTTTAGGCGGTCTCACCCGTTCACTGAAGCTTTCTTT.

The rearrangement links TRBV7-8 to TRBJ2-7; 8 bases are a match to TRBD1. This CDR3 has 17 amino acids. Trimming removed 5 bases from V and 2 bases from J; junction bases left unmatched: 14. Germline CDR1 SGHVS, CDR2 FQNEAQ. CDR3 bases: TGTGCCAGCAGCGCCAGTGACGGGACAGGCCGTACCTACGAGCAGTACGTC. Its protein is CASSASDGTGRTYEQYV.

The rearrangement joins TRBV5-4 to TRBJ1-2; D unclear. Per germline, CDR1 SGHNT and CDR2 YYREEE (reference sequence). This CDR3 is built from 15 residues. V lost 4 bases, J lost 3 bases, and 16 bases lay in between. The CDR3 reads CASSIENPVDYGYTF. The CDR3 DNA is TGTGCCAGCAGCATCGAAAATCCCGTAGACTATGGCTACACCTTC.

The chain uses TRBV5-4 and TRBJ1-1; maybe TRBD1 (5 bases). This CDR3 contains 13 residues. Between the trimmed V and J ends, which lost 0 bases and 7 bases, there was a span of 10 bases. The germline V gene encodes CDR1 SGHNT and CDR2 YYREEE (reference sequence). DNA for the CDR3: TGTGCCAGCAGCTTGGCCGGGGGGGATGAAGCTTTCTTT. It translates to CASSLAGGDEAFF.

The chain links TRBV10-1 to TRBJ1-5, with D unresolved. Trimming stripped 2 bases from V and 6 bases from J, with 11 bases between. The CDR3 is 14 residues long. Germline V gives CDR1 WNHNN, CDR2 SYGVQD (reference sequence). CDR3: CASSEGQFFQPQHF. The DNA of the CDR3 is TGCGCCAGCAGTGAGGGGCAGTTTTTTCAGCCCCAGCATTTT.

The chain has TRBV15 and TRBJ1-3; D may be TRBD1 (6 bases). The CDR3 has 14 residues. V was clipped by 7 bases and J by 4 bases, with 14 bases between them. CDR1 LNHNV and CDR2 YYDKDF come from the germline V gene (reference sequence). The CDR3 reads CATIPGGSGNTIYF. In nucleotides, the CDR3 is TGTGCCACCATCCCGGGGGGCTCCGGAAACACCATATATTTT.

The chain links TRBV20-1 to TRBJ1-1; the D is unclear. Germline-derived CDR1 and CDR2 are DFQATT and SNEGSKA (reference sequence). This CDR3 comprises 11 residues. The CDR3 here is CSAEEWTEAFF. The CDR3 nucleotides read TGCAGCGCCGAGGAGTGGACTGAAGCTTTCTTT.

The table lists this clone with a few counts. Written as DNA, the CDR3 is TGCGCCAGCAGCTTGGCCTATCTAGCGGGGGGCGGCTCAGCAGAGACCCAGTACTTC. This codes for CASSLAYLAGGGSAETQYF. V and J are TRBV5-1 and TRBJ2-5, with 11 bases matching TRBD2. CDR1 SGHRS and CDR2 YFSETQ come from the germline V gene. The V and J ends lost 0 bases and 4 bases, in that order; junction bases with no gene match: 14. CDR3 length: 19 amino acids.

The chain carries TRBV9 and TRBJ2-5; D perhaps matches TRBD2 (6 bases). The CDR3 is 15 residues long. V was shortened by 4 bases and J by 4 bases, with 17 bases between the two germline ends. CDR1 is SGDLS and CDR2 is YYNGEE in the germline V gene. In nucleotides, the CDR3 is TGTGCCAGCAGCCCTACGACTAGTGGGCGAGAGACCCAGTACTTC. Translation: CASSPTTSGRETQYF. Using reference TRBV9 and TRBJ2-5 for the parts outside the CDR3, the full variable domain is DSGVTQTPKHLITATGQRVTLRCSPRSGDLSVYWYQQSLDQGLQFLIQYYNGEERAKGNILERFSAQQFPDLHSELNLSSLELGDSALYFCASSPTTSGRETQYFGPGTRLLVL.

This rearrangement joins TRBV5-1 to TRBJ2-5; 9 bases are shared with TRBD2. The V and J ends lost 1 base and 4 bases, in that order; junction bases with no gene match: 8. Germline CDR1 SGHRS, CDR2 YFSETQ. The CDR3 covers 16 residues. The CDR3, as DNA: TGCGCCAGCAGCTTGACCGGGCTAGCGGGGAGAGAGACCCAGTACTTC. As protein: CASSLTGLAGRETQYF.

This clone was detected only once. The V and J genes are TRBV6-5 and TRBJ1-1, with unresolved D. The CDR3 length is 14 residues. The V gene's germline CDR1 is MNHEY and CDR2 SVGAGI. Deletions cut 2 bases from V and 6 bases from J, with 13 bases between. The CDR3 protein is CASSYASGVPEAFF. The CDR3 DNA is TGTGCCAGCAGTTACGCGAGCGGGGTCCCTGAAGCTTTCTTT.

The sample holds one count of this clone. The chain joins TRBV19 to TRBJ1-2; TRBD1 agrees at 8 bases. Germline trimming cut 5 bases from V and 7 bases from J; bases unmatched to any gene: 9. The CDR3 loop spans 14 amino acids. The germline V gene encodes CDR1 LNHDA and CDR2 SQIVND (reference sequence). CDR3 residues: CASSPQGADGGYTF. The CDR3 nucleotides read TGTGCCAGTAGTCCGCAGGGGGCGGATGGTGGCTACACCTTC.

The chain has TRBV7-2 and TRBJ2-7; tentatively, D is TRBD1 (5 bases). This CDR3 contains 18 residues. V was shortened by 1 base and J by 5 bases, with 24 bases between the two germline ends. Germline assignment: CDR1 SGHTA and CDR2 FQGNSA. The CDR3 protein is CASSLGGWPLRGVNEQYF. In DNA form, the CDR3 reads TGTGCCAGCAGCTTAGGAGGTTGGCCTCTAAGGGGTGTCAACGAGCAGTACTTC.

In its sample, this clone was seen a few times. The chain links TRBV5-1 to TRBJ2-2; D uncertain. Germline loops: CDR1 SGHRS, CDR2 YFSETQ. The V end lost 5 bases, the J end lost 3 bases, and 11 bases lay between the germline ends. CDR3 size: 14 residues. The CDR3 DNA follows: TGCGCCAGCAGGCGGCCCGGCGACACCGGGGAGCTGTTTTTT. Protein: CASRRPGDTGELFF. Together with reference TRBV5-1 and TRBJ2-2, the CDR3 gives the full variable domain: KAGVTQTPRYLIKTRGQQVTLSCSPISGHRSVSWYQQTPGQGLQFLFEYFSETQRNKGNFPGRFSGRQFSNSRSEMNVSTLELGDSALYLCASRRPGDTGELFFGEGSRLTVL.